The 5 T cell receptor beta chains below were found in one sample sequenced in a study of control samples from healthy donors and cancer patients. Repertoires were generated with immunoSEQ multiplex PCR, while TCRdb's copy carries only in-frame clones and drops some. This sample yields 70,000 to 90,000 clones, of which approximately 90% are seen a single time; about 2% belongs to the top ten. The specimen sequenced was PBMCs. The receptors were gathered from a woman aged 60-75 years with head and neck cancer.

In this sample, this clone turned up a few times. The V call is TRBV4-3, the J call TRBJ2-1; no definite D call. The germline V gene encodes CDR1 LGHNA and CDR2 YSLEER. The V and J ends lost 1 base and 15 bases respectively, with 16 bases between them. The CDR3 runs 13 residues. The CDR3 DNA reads TGCGCCAGCAGCCAAGCCCAACTTGGGTCCTTGTTCTTC. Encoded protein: CASSQAQLGSLFF.

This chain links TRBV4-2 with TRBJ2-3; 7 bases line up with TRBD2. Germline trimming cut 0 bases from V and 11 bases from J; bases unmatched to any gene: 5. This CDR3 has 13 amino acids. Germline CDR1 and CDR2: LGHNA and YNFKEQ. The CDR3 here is CASSQDWTSGQYF. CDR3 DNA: TGTGCCAGCAGCCAAGATTGGACTAGTGGGCAGTATTTT.

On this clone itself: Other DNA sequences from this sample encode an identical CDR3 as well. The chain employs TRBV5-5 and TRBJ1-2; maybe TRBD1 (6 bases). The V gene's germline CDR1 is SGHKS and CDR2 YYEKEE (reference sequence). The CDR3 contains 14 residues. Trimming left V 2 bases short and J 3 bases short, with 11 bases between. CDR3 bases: TGTGCCAGCAGCTTAGACGGGGGCGACTATGGCTACACCTTC. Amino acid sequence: CASSLDGGDYGYTF.

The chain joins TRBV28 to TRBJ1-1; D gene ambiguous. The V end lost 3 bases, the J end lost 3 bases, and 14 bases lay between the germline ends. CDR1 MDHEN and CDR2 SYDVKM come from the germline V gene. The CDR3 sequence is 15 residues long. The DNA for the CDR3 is TGTGCCAGCAGTTTCCGAGGGCCGGGCCACACTGAAGCTTTCTTT. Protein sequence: CASSFRGPGHTEAFF.

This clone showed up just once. For the CDR3, the DNA is TGTGCCAGCAGCTTAGGAGCCTGGGGGTTGAGGCAGCCCCAGCATTTT. Its translation is CASSLGAWGLRQPQHF. The chain recombines TRBV7-2 with TRBJ1-5; D might be TRBD1 (5 bases). V lost 1 base to trimming and J lost 7 bases, with 17 bases between them. Germline V CDR1 and CDR2: SGHTA, FQGNSA. The CDR3 has 16 residues.